One and the same sample provided the 29 T cell receptor beta chains below, sequenced in a study of blood T cell repertoires in COVID-19. Using immunoSEQ multiplex PCR, the repertoire was profiled, and TCRdb retains in-frame clones only, with some absent. The table records approximately 380,000 clones, 85% of them present only once. The sample consisted of peripheral blood. Receptors were obtained from a woman aged 18-35 years with acute or convalescent COVID-19.

This clone has just one count. The chain links TRBV11-1 to TRBJ2-7; 9 bases are shared with TRBD1. The J segment lost 3 bases and the V segment lost 3 bases, leaving 6 bases of the junction unmatched. Germline V gene sequence: CDR1 SGHAT, CDR2 FQDESV (reference sequence). The CDR3 sequence is 15 residues long. The CDR3 bases are TGTGCCAGCAGCTTGGACAGGGGAGGAATCTACGAGCAGTACTTC. It is translated as CASSLDRGGIYEQYF.

The CDR3 DNA is TGTGCCAGCAGCGGCAGGGGGGACTATGGCTACACCTTC. Its translation: CASSGRGDYGYTF. V gene TRBV9 combines with J gene TRBJ1-2, with TRBD1 matching over 7 bases. Germline V lookup: CDR1 SGDLS, CDR2 YYNGEE. Trimming took 3 bases from V and 3 from J; bases not matched to a gene: 2. The CDR3 has 13 residues.

The V call is TRBV19, the J call TRBJ2-3; 8 nucleotides match TRBD1. Germline CDR1 reads LNHDA; CDR2 reads SQIVND (reference sequence). CDR3 length equals 17 residues. Losses at the gene ends were 6 bases for V and 2 bases for J; bases not matched to a gene: 13. Here the CDR3 DNA reads TGTGCCAGTAGCGAGAACCCGACAGGGGCCTTCACAGATACGCAGTATTTT. It yields the protein CASSENPTGAFTDTQYF.

J is TRBJ1-1 and V is TRBV27; TRBD1 agrees at 9 bases. This CDR3 spans 12 amino acids. Germline CDR1 and CDR2: MNHEY and SMNVEV (reference sequence). V gave up 6 bases and J gave up 4 bases; unmatched junction bases: 0. CDR3 region: CASRTGGTEAFF. In nucleotides, the CDR3 is TGTGCCAGCAGGACAGGGGGCACTGAAGCTTTCTTT.

As regards this clone: Distinct nucleotide sequences in the sample also encode this CDR3. The chain is built from TRBV11-2 and TRBJ2-5; the match to TRBD2 covers 7 bases. Germline assignment: CDR1 SGHAT and CDR2 FQNNGV. The V and J ends lost 3 bases and 1 base, in that order; junction bases with no gene match: 2. CDR3 size: 14 residues. The CDR3 DNA is TGTGCCAGCAGCTTGGGGGGGGGCCAAGAGACCCAGTACTTC. It yields the protein CASSLGGGQETQYF.

The chain recombines TRBV19 with TRBJ1-1; 8 bases fit TRBD1. The CDR3 spans 14 residues. The J segment lost 6 bases and the V segment lost 10 bases, leaving 13 bases of the junction unmatched. Germline CDR1 reads LNHDA; CDR2 reads SQIVND (reference sequence). The CDR3 region has the DNA TGTGCCACCAGAAGACGACAGGGGCTGTCTGAAGCTTTCTTT. Translating it yields CATRRRQGLSEAFF.

The chain combines TRBV19 with TRBJ2-5; D possibly corresponds to TRBD2 (5 bases). CDR3 length equals 15 residues. Germline lookup yields CDR1 LNHDA and CDR2 SQIVND (reference sequence). Trimming pared 5 bases from V and 7 bases from J, leaving 20 bases between. CDR3 sequence (DNA): TGTGCCAGTAGTCCCCGTCTAGCACCTCCAGGGACCCAGTACTTC. Its translation: CASSPRLAPPGTQYF.

This chain joins TRBV24-1 and TRBJ2-7, with 9 bases matching TRBD1. There are 15 residues in the CDR3. The V and J ends lost 4 bases and 2 bases, in that order; junction bases with no gene match: 5. The V gene's germline CDR1 is KGHDR and CDR2 SFDVKD. The CDR3 region is CATSDPNRGPYEQYF. CDR3 nucleotide sequence: TGTGCCACCAGTGACCCAAACAGGGGGCCCTACGAGCAGTACTTC.

The V call is TRBV12-3 or TRBV12-4, the J call TRBJ1-2, with D unresolved. Trimming left V 6 bases short and J 4 bases short, with 12 bases between. The CDR3 has 13 amino acids. The CDR3 region is CASSSRQGYGYTF. For the CDR3, the DNA is TGTGCCAGCAGCTCGAGACAAGGCTATGGCTACACCTTC.

V and J are TRBV5-1 and TRBJ2-6, with 9 bases aligning to TRBD2. This CDR3 has 18 amino acids. Per germline, CDR1 SGHRS and CDR2 YFSETQ. The J segment lost 0 bases and the V segment lost 4 bases, leaving 8 bases of the junction unmatched. The CDR3 here is CASSLRLADYSGANVLTF. The CDR3 DNA reads as TGCGCCAGCAGCCTTCGACTAGCGGACTACTCTGGGGCCAACGTCCTGACTTTC. Together with reference TRBV5-1 and TRBJ2-6, the CDR3 gives the full variable domain: KAGVTQTPRYLIKTRGQQVTLSCSPISGHRSVSWYQQTPGQGLQFLFEYFSETQRNKGNFPGRFSGRQFSNSRSEMNVSTLELGDSALYLCASSLRLADYSGANVLTFGAGSRLTVL.

In this sample, this clone turned up once. The CDR3 region has the DNA TGTGCCAGCAGCCCCGGACAGGATGATAACTATGGCTACACCTTC. Amino acids: CASSPGQDDNYGYTF. J is TRBJ1-2 and V is TRBV4-2; 7 bases agree with TRBD1. V trimming: 4 bases; J trimming: 1 base; junction bases outside the gene matches: 6. The length of the CDR3 is 15 residues. CDR1 is LGHNA and CDR2 is YNFKEQ in the germline V gene.

The rearrangement uses TRBV2 and TRBJ2-5; 8 bases align to TRBD1. Germline assignment: CDR1 SNHLY and CDR2 FYNNEI. V lost 4 bases to trimming and J lost 2 bases; unmatched junction nucleotides: 6. The CDR3 spans 15 residues. CDR3 DNA: TGTGCCAGCAGTGCATGGGGACAGGATCAAGAGACCCAGTACTTC. The encoded protein is CASSAWGQDQETQYF.

J is TRBJ2-2 and V is TRBV9, with D maybe TRBD1 (5 bases). Trimming removed 0 bases from V and 3 bases from J, with 15 bases in between. CDR1 is SGDLS and CDR2 is YYNGEE in the germline V gene. This CDR3 spans 17 amino acids. The CDR3 nucleotides read TGTGCCAGCAGCGTAGGTCCAGGGCGATCATACACCGGGGAGCTGTTTTTT. Residues: CASSVGPGRSYTGELFF.

The chain carries TRBV19 and TRBJ1-2; no clear D gene. Trimming shortened V by 0 bases and J by 4 bases, and 9 bases separated the two germline ends. The germline V gene has CDR1 LNHDA and CDR2 SQIVND (reference sequence). The CDR3 contains 14 residues. In DNA, the CDR3 is TGTGCCAGTAGTATAGAGGCAGGAGGCTATGGCTACACCTTC. It codes for CASSIEAGGYGYTF.

The V and J genes are TRBV9 and TRBJ2-7; 9 bases are a match to TRBD1. Germline V gene sequence: CDR1 SGDLS, CDR2 YYNGEE. The CDR3 has 14 amino acids. J was trimmed by 3 bases and V by 3 bases; bases with no gene match: 4. In DNA form, the CDR3 reads TGTGCCAGCAGCGCGGGACAGGGTTACTACGAGCAGTACTTC. It encodes CASSAGQGYYEQYF.

The V gene is TRBV9, the J gene TRBJ2-1, with a possible D match to TRBD2 (7 bases). This CDR3 has 16 amino acids. Germline V lookup: CDR1 SGDLS, CDR2 YYNGEE. V was cut by 4 bases and J by 4 bases, with 18 bases left in between. The CDR3 region has the DNA TGTGCCAGCAGCCTTAGAGGCGGGGGCCAGTACAATGAGCAGTTCTTC. It specifies CASSLRGGGQYNEQFF.

This chain uses TRBV24-1 with TRBJ2-3; TRBD2 matches at 11 bases. CDR1 and CDR2 (germline): KGHDR, SFDVKD. V lost 0 bases, J lost 14 bases, and 6 bases stayed unmatched. The CDR3 consists of 14 residues. The CDR3 nucleotides read TGTGCCACCAGTGATTTGACTAGCGGGAGTGTGTTGTATTTT. It translates to CATSDLTSGSVLYF.

The chain recombines TRBV28 with TRBJ1-5; TRBD1 matches 10 bases. The CDR3 totals 14 residues. With 10 bases clipped from V and 4 bases from J, the junction kept 7 bases outside the gene matches. The V gene's germline CDR1 is MDHEN and CDR2 SYDVKM. The CDR3 loop is CAIGTGASNQPQHF. The CDR3 DNA reads TGTGCCATCGGGACAGGGGCATCGAATCAGCCCCAGCATTTT.

The chain has TRBV27 and TRBJ1-3, with 10 bases matching TRBD1. Germline assignment: CDR1 MNHEY and CDR2 SMNVEV (reference sequence). V lost 2 bases and J lost 8; bases outside the gene matches: 15. The CDR3 has 18 amino acids. CDR3 bases: TGTGCCAGCAGTTTACGGACAGGGGGGAAAGGGGCGGACGACACCATATATTTT. Residues: CASSLRTGGKGADDTIYF.

This rearrangement joins TRBV6-5 to TRBJ1-1, with 7 bases matching TRBD1. This CDR3 spans 14 amino acids. Germline values: CDR1 MNHEY, CDR2 SVGAGI. J was trimmed by 4 bases and V by 8 bases; bases with no gene match: 10. CDR3 in amino acids: CASAGGGGRTEAFF. DNA of the CDR3: TGTGCCAGCGCCGGAGGGGGCGGGCGCACTGAAGCTTTCTTT.

The chain recombines TRBV7-3 with TRBJ1-2; D is possibly TRBD1 (6 bases). CDR1 is SGHTA and CDR2 is FQGTGA in the germline V gene. This CDR3 comprises 15 residues. V lost 3 bases, J lost 3 bases, and 14 bases lay in between. DNA of the CDR3: TGTGCCAGCAGCTTGGGGGGGCCGGAGGACTATGGCTACACCTTC. It encodes CASSLGGPEDYGYTF.

The table lists this clone with a few counts. The chain employs TRBV21-1 and TRBJ1-5. TRBV21-1 is listed as a pseudogene. There are 16 residues in the CDR3. The CDR3 is CASSFLRRHCNQPQHF. CDR3 bases: TGTGCCAGCAGCTTTCTAAGGAGGCACTGCAATCAGCCCCAGCATTTT.

The CDR3 here is CASRRGGRERDIQYF. CDR3 DNA sequence: TGTGCCAGTAGACGTGGGGGGCGGGAGAGGGACATTCAGTACTTC. The chain employs TRBV19 and TRBJ2-4; a possible D gene is TRBD2 (7 bases). In germline, CDR1 is LNHDA, CDR2 SQIVND (reference sequence). V was clipped by 6 bases and J by 8 bases, with 20 bases between them. This CDR3 spans 15 amino acids.

The genes are TRBV29-1 and TRBJ1-1; 7 bases align to TRBD1. The CDR3 covers 10 residues. Germline-derived CDR1 and CDR2 are SQVTM and ANQGSEA. V lost 2 bases, J lost 11 bases, and 2 bases stayed unmatched. CDR3 loop: CSVERGQAFF. Written as DNA, the CDR3 is TGCAGCGTTGAAAGGGGGCAGGCTTTCTTT. The full variable domain, in which reference TRBV29-1 and TRBJ1-1 provide the parts outside the CDR3, is SAVISQKPSRDICQRGTSLTIQCQVDSQVTMMFWYRQQPGQSLTLIATANQGSEATYESGFVIDKFPISRPNLTFSTLTVSNMSPEDSSIYLCSVERGQAFFGQGTRLTVV.

CDR3 sequence: CASSSGLAGDGNEQFF. Here the CDR3 DNA reads TGCGCCAGCAGCTCTGGACTAGCGGGGGACGGCAATGAGCAGTTCTTC. The chain joins TRBV5-1 to TRBJ2-1; TRBD2 matches at 13 bases. Germline V CDR1 and CDR2: SGHRS, YFSETQ. V dropped 3 bases and J dropped 6; count of bases not matched to a gene: 6. The CDR3 sequence is 16 residues long.

CDR3 in DNA: TGCAGCGCTATAGGACAGGGGGTGGCTGAAGCTTTCTTT. This encodes CSAIGQGVAEAFF. The chain has TRBV29-1 and TRBJ1-1; 10 bases align to TRBD1. J lost 6 bases, V lost 7 bases, and 8 bases had no gene match. The germline V gene encodes CDR1 SQVTM and CDR2 ANQGSEA. This CDR3 is 13 amino acids long.

J is TRBJ1-1 and V is TRBV6-5; a possible D gene is TRBD1 (5 bases). The ends were cut back, 6 bases at V and 3 bases at J, with 14 bases in the middle. In germline, CDR1 is MNHEY, CDR2 SVGAGI. This CDR3 comprises 14 residues. CDR3 DNA sequence: TGTGCCAGCAGGGAGGGGCTACGGGACACTGAAGCTTTCTTT. This gives the protein CASREGLRDTEAFF.

The J gene is TRBJ2-3, the V gene TRBV27, with 13 bases that match TRBD2. The CDR3 has 15 residues. Trimming took 8 bases from V and 2 from J; bases not matched to a gene: 4. From germline, CDR1 is MNHEY and CDR2 SMNVEV (reference sequence). DNA of the CDR3: TGTGCCAGCGGACTAGCGGGGGCTATCACAGATACGCAGTATTTT. Amino acids: CASGLAGAITDTQYF.

The V gene is TRBV19, the J gene TRBJ1-2; TRBD1 is a possible D gene (6 bases). The V gene lost 2 bases and the J gene lost 6 bases, with 10 bases spanning the gap. The CDR3 is 13 residues long. Germline CDR1 LNHDA, CDR2 SQIVND (reference sequence). The DNA of the CDR3 is TGTGCCAGTAGTATAAGGGCAGGGGATGGCTACACCTTC. This translates into CASSIRAGDGYTF.